The 10 T cell receptor beta chains below were found in one sample sequenced in a study of T-cell reconstitution after alpha-beta-depleted transplantation in children. Unique molecular identifiers were incorporated when the TCRbeta library was constructed. TCRdb passed the PCR reads through MiXCR, listing each CDR3 protein once. The table records hundreds of thousands of distinct CDR3 sequences, approximately 11% of them present only once. The sequencing here drew on PBMCs, taken before TCRalphabeta/CD19-depleted stem cell transplant. The origin of the receptors is a child in the first two years of life with acute myeloid leukemia, due to receive a stem cell transplant.

This clonotype was detected many times. The chain carries TRBV20-1 and TRBJ2-7, with TRBD2 matching over 7 bases. The CDR3 extends over 12 amino acids. V dropped 1 base and J dropped 3; count of bases not matched to a gene: 0. The V gene's germline CDR1 is DFQATT and CDR2 SNEGSKA (reference sequence). The DNA for the CDR3 is TGCAGTGCTAGAGGGGGGGGCTACGAGCAGTACTTC. Its protein is CSARGGGYEQYF.

This clonotype was detected many times. The chain joins TRBV3-1 to TRBJ2-7; D unresolved. V shed 1 base and J shed 4 bases, with 8 bases lying between them. This CDR3 comprises 13 residues. Germline lookup yields CDR1 LGHDT and CDR2 YNNKEL (reference sequence). This CDR3 reads CASSQGVDYEQYF. CDR3 bases: TGTGCCAGCAGCCAAGGAGTAGATTACGAGCAGTACTTC.

The chain is built from TRBV21-1 and TRBJ2-7; the tabulated D call, TRBD2, remains unverified against the DNA. TRBV21-1 is a recognized pseudogene. The CDR3 covers 15 residues. CDR3 coding DNA: TGTGCCAGCAGCTCCCAACCGATCGAGGGCCATGAGCAGTACTTC. Translated, it gives CASSSQPIEGHEQYF.

This chain joins TRBV13 and TRBJ2-1; a weak D match, TRBD1 (6 bases). Trimming removed 5 bases from V and 6 bases from J, with 20 bases in between. The CDR3 has 16 amino acids. Per germline, CDR1 PRHDT and CDR2 FYEKMQ (reference sequence). The CDR3 DNA sequence: TGTGCCAGCAGCACCCTAGGGGGTGGCCGAGTCAATGAGCAGTTCTTC. Its translation: CASSTLGGGRVNEQFF.

This chain uses TRBV20-1 with TRBJ2-3; 9 positions match TRBD2. The germline V gene encodes CDR1 DFQATT and CDR2 SNEGSKA (reference sequence). The trim removed 4 bases at V and 2 bases at J, leaving 4 bases unmatched. CDR3 length: 14 residues. CDR3 in DNA: TGCAGTGCTACTCTAGCGGGAAACACAGATACGCAGTATTTT. Translation gives CSATLAGNTDTQYF.

This clonotype was detected ten times or more. The chain employs TRBV5-1 and TRBJ1-4; D is possibly TRBD1 (5 bases). The V and J ends lost 0 bases and 4 bases respectively, with 13 bases between them. CDR3 length: 16 amino acids. Germline assignment: CDR1 SGHRS and CDR2 YFSETQ. DNA for the CDR3: TGCGCCAGCAGCTTGGGGGACGCAGATTATAATGAAAAACTGTTTTTT. Its protein product is CASSLGDADYNEKLFF.

The sample holds many counts of this clonotype. The rearrangement joins TRBV6-1 to TRBJ1-5, with no clear D. Trimming took 4 bases from V and 3 from J, leaving 7 bases between them. Looked up from germline, CDR1 is MNHNS and CDR2 is SASEGT. This CDR3 spans 13 amino acids. The CDR3 sequence: CASSAENNQPQHF. The CDR3 DNA follows: TGTGCCAGCAGTGCGGAGAACAATCAGCCCCAGCATTTT.

This clonotype was observed many times. The V call is TRBV20-1, the J call TRBJ2-7, with TRBD1 matching 7 bases. Germline V gene data show CDR1 as DFQATT and CDR2 as SNEGSKA (reference sequence). This CDR3 is built from 15 residues. V dropped 3 bases and J dropped 8; count of bases not matched to a gene: 16. The CDR3 loop reads CSASPLPGTASQQYF. The DNA for the CDR3 is TGCAGTGCTAGCCCACTGCCCGGGACAGCATCCCAGCAGTACTTC.

This clonotype was seen only a few times. The gene calls are TRBV30 and TRBJ1-4; TRBD1 matches at 7 bases. There are 13 residues in the CDR3. Trimming at V came to 4 bases and at J to 7 bases, leaving 6 bases not matched to a gene. Per germline, CDR1 GTSNPN and CDR2 SVGIG (reference sequence). The CDR3 region is CAWTDRVGEKLFF. Here the CDR3 DNA reads TGTGCCTGGACCGACAGGGTCGGTGAAAAACTGTTTTTT.

This clonotype has at least ten counts. The gene calls are TRBV4-2 and TRBJ2-1, with 14 nucleotides matching TRBD2. Germline values: CDR1 LGHNA, CDR2 YNFKEQ. Losses at the gene ends were 1 base for V and 4 bases for J; bases not matched to a gene: 21. The CDR3 covers 23 residues. The CDR3 bases are TGTGCCAGCAGCCAAGTTATGGGGGCGACTAGCGGGAGGGGGGTATCGTATTACAATGAGCAGTTCTTC. It is translated as CASSQVMGATSGRGVSYYNEQFF.